These T cell receptor beta chains were read from a single sample in a study of blood T cells in healthy people across ages. TCRdb reanalysed the 5' RACE reads using MiXCR and keeps one entry per CDR3 protein. The sample lists about 580,000 distinct CDR3 sequences; roughly 48% were seen once. Source material: blood. Source of these receptors: an elderly man in good health. Each CDR3 is given with its conserved first and last residue. D genes are given only for firm matches. Rows give clone size only sometimes, using once, few, many, or a class for an expanded clone.

v_call	j_call	d_call	clone_size	cdr3_nt	cdr3_aa
TRBV4-3	TRBJ2-1	.	few	TGCGCCAGCAGCCAAGATCCAGGTGCCCGATACAATGAGCAGTTCTTC	CASSQDPGARYNEQFF
TRBV29-1	TRBJ2-5	.	few	TGCAGCGTTGCGGGGGCTGTGGGGGAGACCCAGTACTTC	CSVAGAVGETQYF
TRBV9	TRBJ2-3	.	.	TGTGCCAGCAGCGGTCGGGGGCCTAGCACAGATACGCAGTATTTT	CASSGRGPSTDTQYF
TRBV20-1	TRBJ2-1	.	.	TGCAGTGCTAGACGACCCATGTACAATGAGCAGTTCTTC	CSARRPMYNEQFF
TRBV29-1	TRBJ2-3	TRBD2	.	TGCAGCGTTGACGGTCTAGCGGGCCCCACAGATACGCAGTATTTT	CSVDGLAGPTDTQYF
TRBV24-1	TRBJ2-7	.	.	TGTGCCACCAGTGATACTGGGGTCTACGAGCAGTACTTC	CATSDTGVYEQYF
TRBV7-9	TRBJ1-5	.	.	TGTGCCAGCAGCTTAGGCAGCCTGCCCCAGCATTTT	CASSLGSLPQHF
TRBV20-1	TRBJ2-5	TRBD2	few	TGCAGTGCTAGAGATAATAGAGCTAGCGGGATTGAGACCCAGTACTTC	CSARDNRASGIETQYF
TRBV5-1	TRBJ2-7	.	.	TGCGCCAGCAGCTTGTACCTACAGGGTGACGAGCAGTACTTC	CASSLYLQGDEQYF
TRBV5-1	TRBJ1-2	.	few	TGCGCCAGCAGCCTTGGGGAGCACTATGGCTACACCTTC	CASSLGEHYGYTF
TRBV2	TRBJ2-7	.	.	TGTGCCAGCAGTGACGGCTACACTTACGAGCAGTACTTC	CASSDGYTYEQYF
TRBV7-9	TRBJ2-7	TRBD2	many	TGTGCCAGCAGCCAAGCGGGGGGCCAGTACGAGCAGTACTTC	CASSQAGGQYEQYF
TRBV20-1	TRBJ2-7	.	.	TGCAGTGCTAGGGGCAAGGGCTACCCCTACGAGCAGTACTTC	CSARGKGYPYEQYF
TRBV18	TRBJ2-1	.	few	TGTGCCAGCTCACCTGGCTCTAGCAATGAGCAGTTCTTC	CASSPGSSNEQFF
TRBV18	TRBJ1-1	TRBD1	.	TGTGCCAGCTCACTATCACAGGGGCCTGGGAACACTGAAGCTTTCTTT	CASSLSQGPGNTEAFF
TRBV7-9	TRBJ2-7	TRBD1	many	TGTGCCAGCAGCTCCCGGGACAGGAGTCCCTACGAGCAGTACTTC	CASSSRDRSPYEQYF
TRBV29-1	TRBJ2-1	TRBD2	.	TGCAGCGTCGCCGGGACTAGAGAGGATGAGCAGTTCTTC	CSVAGTREDEQFF
TRBV30	TRBJ1-1	TRBD1	.	TGTGCCTGGAGTGGCCAGGGGGGCACTGAAGCTTTCTTT	CAWSGQGGTEAFF
TRBV6-5	TRBJ1-5	TRBD1	.	TGTGCCAGCGGGGGTCAGGGGGGGGGTCAGCCCCAGCATTTT	CASGGQGGGQPQHF
TRBV7-9	TRBJ2-3	.	.	TGTGCCAGCAGCTCGAGGACGATCACAGATACGCAGTATTTT	CASSSRTITDTQYF
TRBV6-1	TRBJ2-2	.	once	TGTGCCAGCCAAGCCGGGGAGCTGTTTTTT	CASQAGELFF
TRBV6-5	TRBJ2-7	TRBD1	many	TGTGCCAGCAGACCGAGACAGGGGGCACGGTACGAGCAGTACTTC	CASRPRQGARYEQYF
TRBV7-2	TRBJ2-1	TRBD2	.	TGTGCCAGCAGCAATACGGGACTAGCGATCCACAATGAGCAGTTCTTC	CASSNTGLAIHNEQFF
TRBV7-2	TRBJ1-6	TRBD1	.	TGTGCCAGCAGCTTAGGGAGGGACAGATATTCACCCCTCCACTTT	CASSLGRDRYSPLHF
TRBV4-3	TRBJ1-2	.	.	TGCGCCAGCAGCCAAGAGATGGGGCGTGGGGTAGAGGGCTACACCTTC	CASSQEMGRGVEGYTF
TRBV9	TRBJ2-2	.	.	TGTGCCAGCAGCGGTGACCGTTCCCCCGGGGAGCTGTTTTTT	CASSGDRSPGELFF
TRBV7-8	TRBJ2-4	TRBD1	.	TGTGCCAGCAGCTCCGCGGACAGGGACATTCAGTACTTC	CASSSADRDIQYF
TRBV20-1	TRBJ1-5	.	few	TGCAGTGCTAGAGTCAGGGAGTTAAGCAATCAGCCCCAGCATTTT	CSARVRELSNQPQHF
TRBV10-3	TRBJ1-2	.	.	TGTGCCATCAGTGGGACAGCTTTGGGTGGCTACATCTTC	CAISGTALGGYIF
TRBV29-1	TRBJ1-2	.	few	TGCAGCGTTGAAGGGACAGCCACTAACTATGGCTACACCTTC	CSVEGTATNYGYTF
TRBV2	TRBJ2-1	.	.	TGTGCCAGCACGACTGCGTACAATGAGCAGTTCTTC	CASTTAYNEQFF
TRBV27	TRBJ1-2	TRBD1	once	TGTGCCAGCAGTACCAGCACACCCCGACAGGGGAGGTATGGCTACACCTTC	CASSTSTPRQGRYGYTF
TRBV27	TRBJ2-4	TRBD1	few	TGTGCCAGCAGCGGACCCGGGACAGGGGGATCTATTCAGTACTTC	CASSGPGTGGSIQYF
TRBV20-1	TRBJ1-1	TRBD1	.	TGCAGTGTTGGGGACAGGCCGGGCACTGAAGCTTTCTTT	CSVGDRPGTEAFF
TRBV4-1	TRBJ2-1	.	.	TGCGCCAGCAGCCTCAGACCAGGCGATGAGCAGTTCTTC	CASSLRPGDEQFF
TRBV20-1	TRBJ2-7	.	.	TGCAGTGCTAGGAAAATGGGCTACAATGAGCAGTACTTC	CSARKMGYNEQYF
TRBV5-5	TRBJ2-5	.	.	TGTGCCAGCAGCTTGGGGGTGGCCAGCCAAGAGACCCAGTACTTC	CASSLGVASQETQYF
TRBV14	TRBJ2-1	TRBD2	.	TGTGCCAGCAGCAAAGGGACTAGCGGGATTTTTAATGAGCAGTTCTTC	CASSKGTSGIFNEQFF
TRBV20-1	TRBJ2-3	.	.	TGCAGTGGTTTGGCGGTTAGCACAGATACGCAGTATTTT	CSGLAVSTDTQYF
TRBV5-1	TRBJ1-2	.	few	TGCGCCAGCAGCGTCACAGGGCACGGCTACACCTTC	CASSVTGHGYTF
TRBV7-9	TRBJ2-2	TRBD2	.	TGTGCCAGCAGCTTCAGCGGGGAGAACACCGGGGAGCTGTTTTTT	CASSFSGENTGELFF
TRBV6-6	TRBJ2-1	TRBD2	many	TGTGCCAGCAGTAAAGGACTAGCGGGGGACAATGAGCAGTTCTTC	CASSKGLAGDNEQFF
TRBV6-2/TRBV6-3	TRBJ2-7	.	few	TGTGCCACCAGCGGGTACGAGCAGTACTTC	CATSGYEQYF
TRBV11-1	TRBJ1-2	.	.	TGTGCCAGCAGCTTACAGCACAGGGAAGGCTACACCTTC	CASSLQHREGYTF
TRBV28	TRBJ1-2	.	.	TGTGCCACCAGGGTTACTAACTATGGCTACACCTTC	CATRVTNYGYTF
TRBV7-9	TRBJ1-4	TRBD1	few	TGTGCCAGCAGCGCATCCGGGACAGGGTTCGAAAAACTGTTTTTT	CASSASGTGFEKLFF
TRBV6-6	TRBJ2-7	.	many	TGTGCCAGCAGTTGGCCGGGTGACGAGCAGTACTTC	CASSWPGDEQYF
TRBV9	TRBJ2-1	TRBD2	few	TGTGCCAGCAGCGCCAGAACCGGGACTAGCGGCGACAATGAGCAGTTCTTC	CASSARTGTSGDNEQFF
TRBV29-1	TRBJ2-5	.	.	TGCAGCGTCAGATCCGGGACTTTCGGGCAAGAGACCCAGTACTTC	CSVRSGTFGQETQYF
TRBV3-1	TRBJ2-7	TRBD1	.	TGTGCCAGCAGCTCGACAGGGGGCCAATCCTACAATGAGCAGTACTTC	CASSSTGGQSYNEQYF
TRBV7-3	TRBJ2-3	TRBD2	.	TGTGCCAGCAGCGGATCCGGGACTAGTCTTACAGATACGCAGTATTTT	CASSGSGTSLTDTQYF
TRBV20-1	TRBJ2-7	TRBD2	few	TGCAGTGCTAGTTGGGGGGGGAGCTACGAGCAGTACTTC	CSASWGGSYEQYF
TRBV20-1	TRBJ1-1	.	.	TGCAGGGGGGGCGGTGGGACTGAAGCTTTCTTT	CRGGGGTEAFF
TRBV29-1	TRBJ1-2	TRBD1	few	TGCAGCGCAAGGACAGGGGTGGCGAGGGGCTACACCTTC	CSARTGVARGYTF
TRBV20-1	TRBJ2-1	TRBD2	once	TGCAGTGCTAGTCCGGGACTAGGGCAGTTCTTC	CSASPGLGQFF
TRBV28	TRBJ1-2	.	once	TGTGCCAGCAGTTTTGGGGTCCCCCCCCTAACAGCGCCCTATGGTGGCTACACCTTC	CASSFGVPPLTAPYGGYTF
TRBV7-2	TRBJ1-1	.	.	TGTGCCAGTGCCCTGAGGGGCTGGAGCACTGAAGCTTTCTTT	CASALRGWSTEAFF